Following are 16 T cell receptor beta chains from one sample sequenced in a study of shared clonotypes between healthy human individuals. Measured with immunoSEQ multiplex PCR; TCRdb has only the in-frame clones, and not every one. This table holds millions of clones, 85% to 95% found once. The specimen sequenced was naive CD4+ T cells from PBMCs. Subset meaning: CD45RA+ positively selected. Every receptor here comes from a man in his late teens or twenties in good health. Some clones in this sample may be carry-over from other donors' samples.

The gene calls are TRBV7-3 and TRBJ2-2, with 9 bases matching TRBD2. V shed 1 base and J 6 bases; nucleotides not matched to a gene: 6. CDR3 length: 16 residues. The germline CDR1 and CDR2 sequences are SGHTA and FQGTGA. CDR3: CASSLMGSGSAGELFF. CDR3 nucleotides: TGTGCCAGCAGCTTAATGGGTAGCGGGAGTGCCGGGGAGCTGTTTTTT.

The rearrangement uses TRBV7-2 and TRBJ2-5, with D possibly matching TRBD2 (5 bases). This CDR3 spans 13 amino acids. Trimming left V 2 bases short and J 9 bases short, with 13 bases between. Germline V gene lookup returns CDR1 SGHTA and CDR2 FQGNSA. Here the CDR3 reads CASSLLGKRAQYF. For the CDR3, the DNA is TGTGCCAGCAGCTTATTAGGGAAGAGGGCCCAGTACTTC.

About this clone itself: Distinct nucleotide sequences in the sample also encode this CDR3. The gene calls are TRBV5-1 and TRBJ2-5, with D uncertain. Germline CDR1 and CDR2: SGHRS and YFSETQ. Trimming took 1 base from V and 3 from J, leaving 10 bases between them. This CDR3 has 14 amino acids. CDR3 loop: CASSLLGGEETQYF. The CDR3 DNA reads TGCGCCAGCAGCTTGTTGGGTGGGGAAGAGACCCAGTACTTC.

The chain uses TRBV5-1 and TRBJ2-3; D gene uncertain. CDR1 is SGHRS and CDR2 is YFSETQ in the germline V gene. The CDR3 contains 14 residues. With 4 bases removed from V and 5 bases from J, the gap between germline ends came to 14 bases. The CDR3 loop is CASSQRSSEDTQYF. Written as DNA, the CDR3 is TGCGCCAGCAGCCAGAGGTCCTCGGAAGATACGCAGTATTTT.

The gene calls are TRBV5-6 and TRBJ1-4; D remains ambiguous. The CDR3 is 14 amino acids. Trimming left V 4 bases short and J 6 bases short, with 13 bases between. Germline values: CDR1 SGHDT, CDR2 YYEEEE. CDR3 amino acids: CASSRGSPDEKLFF. The CDR3 nucleotides read TGTGCCAGCAGCCGAGGGTCACCGGATGAAAAACTGTTTTTT.

The chain joins TRBV29-1 to TRBJ1-1, with D tentatively TRBD1 (6 bases). The V gene's germline CDR1 is SQVTM and CDR2 ANQGSEA. The V end lost 8 bases, the J end lost 0 bases, and 13 bases lay between the germline ends. There are 13 residues in the CDR3. CDR3 residues: CSSGGPMNTEAFF. In DNA, the CDR3 is TGCAGCTCCGGGGGGCCCATGAACACTGAAGCTTTCTTT.

The rearrangement uses TRBV5-1 and TRBJ2-2; D is possibly TRBD1 or TRBD2 (5 bases each). The germline V and J ends were trimmed by 1 base and 4 bases, with 11 bases remaining between them. Germline CDR1 reads SGHRS; CDR2 reads YFSETQ. The CDR3 has 15 amino acids. The CDR3, as DNA: TGCGCCAGCAGCTTGAGAGGGGTAGGCACCGGGGAGCTGTTTTTT. Translated: CASSLRGVGTGELFF.

The rearrangement joins TRBV7-9 to TRBJ2-7; 7 bases map to TRBD1. The CDR3 runs 11 residues. V was clipped by 7 bases and J by 6 bases; unmatched bases: 3. Germline V gives CDR1 SEHNR, CDR2 FQNEAQ (reference sequence). The CDR3 nucleotides read TGTGCCAGCACCACAGGGGTCGAGCAGTACTTC. Its protein is CASTTGVEQYF. The full variable domain, in which reference TRBV7-9 and TRBJ2-7 provide the parts outside the CDR3, is DTGVSQNPRHKITKRGQNVTFRCDPISEHNRLYWYRQTLGQGPEFLTYFQNEAQLEKSRLLSDRFSAERPKGSFSTLEIQRTEQGDSAMYLCASTTGVEQYFGPGTRLTVT.

This chain links TRBV9 with TRBJ2-1; 12 positions agree with TRBD2. Germline CDR1 reads SGDLS; CDR2 reads YYNGEE. Trimming cost V 4 bases and J 5 bases; bases outside gene matches: 7. The CDR3 is 16 residues long. DNA for the CDR3: TGTGCCAGCAGCTTCGGACTAGCGGGAACTAACAATGAGCAGTTCTTC. It translates to CASSFGLAGTNNEQFF.

V is TRBV5-1 and J is TRBJ2-1; 9 nucleotides align to TRBD2. Unmatched junction bases numbered 14, after V lost 0 bases and J lost 7 bases. CDR1 SGHRS and CDR2 YFSETQ come from the germline V gene. This CDR3 is 18 amino acids long. CDR3 protein: CASSLDPPFSGRSNEQFF. DNA for the CDR3: TGCGCCAGCAGCTTGGACCCCCCTTTCAGCGGGAGGTCGAATGAGCAGTTCTTC.

The chain couples TRBV2 to TRBJ2-1; D is unresolved. The CDR3 is 14 residues long. Trimming removed 1 base from V and 9 bases from J, with 13 bases in between. The V gene's germline CDR1 is SNHLY and CDR2 FYNNEI. The DNA of the CDR3 is TGTGCCAGCAGTGAAGGACATCCCTACGGTGAGCAGTTCTTC. This encodes CASSEGHPYGEQFF.

The chain joins TRBV6-6 to TRBJ2-3; 9 bases match TRBD2. Trimming cost V 8 bases and J 4 bases; bases outside gene matches: 10. The CDR3 consists of 15 residues. CDR1 MNHNY and CDR2 SVGAGI come from the germline V gene (reference sequence). The CDR3 nucleotides are TGTGCCAGCGGACTAAGCGGGGGGAGGGCAGATACGCAGTATTTT. This sequence encodes CASGLSGGRADTQYF.

The genes are TRBV7-2 and TRBJ1-1; D call uncertain. Germline CDR1 is SGHTA and CDR2 is FQGNSA. The CDR3 has 11 residues. V was clipped by 8 bases and J by 3 bases, with 7 bases between them. The CDR3 here is CASLYHTEAFF. The CDR3 nucleotides are TGTGCCAGCTTATATCACACTGAAGCTTTCTTT.

The chain links TRBV25-1 to TRBJ2-5; D gene ambiguous. There are 15 residues in the CDR3. The germline V gene encodes CDR1 MGHDK and CDR2 SYGVNS. V was clipped by 3 bases and J by 0 bases, with 11 bases between them. CDR3 sequence (DNA): TGTGCCAGCAGTGATTCCGGGCGGTACCAAGAGACCCAGTACTTC. Translation gives CASSDSGRYQETQYF.

The V call is TRBV30, the J call TRBJ1-1; D is unclear. The CDR3 contains 13 residues. The V gene's germline CDR1 is GTSNPN and CDR2 SVGIG (reference sequence). Trimming shortened V by 0 bases and J by 1 base, and 6 bases separated the two germline ends. The CDR3 sequence: CAWSVSPNTEAFF. As DNA, the CDR3 is TGTGCCTGGAGTGTTTCCCCGAACACTGAAGCTTTCTTT.

V gene TRBV6-5 combines with J gene TRBJ1-3; D gene unclear. The V end lost 7 bases, the J end lost 4 bases, and 14 bases lay between the germline ends. This CDR3 has 14 residues. CDR1 is MNHEY, CDR2 SVGAGI, per germline. CDR3: CASKAGSTGNTIYF. The CDR3, as DNA: TGTGCCAGCAAGGCGGGGAGTACCGGAAACACCATATATTTT.